The 28 T cell receptor beta chains below all came from one sample that was sequenced in a study of Ad26.COV2.S vaccination and SARS-CoV-2 variants. Profiling relied on immunoSEQ multiplex PCR, and the TCRdb table lists in-frame clones only, not all of them. The sample consists of almost 400,000 clones, about 89% of them appearing once. The treatment here: roughly 19 received Ad26.COV2.S at low or high dose, single or two shots; several received placebo; per-sample allocation not given. It was on day 63 after the first vaccine or placebo injection that samples were taken. Specimen: peripheral blood, collected in a trial of Ad26.COV2.S vaccine versus placebo. The receptors here all came from a person between 18 and 65 years old who received the Ad26.COV2.S COVID-19 vaccine or a placebo.

V usage is TRBV2 and J usage is TRBJ1-6; no definite D call. Trimming removed 4 bases from V and 7 bases from J, with 2 bases in between. This CDR3 comprises 11 residues. The germline V gene has CDR1 SNHLY and CDR2 FYNNEI. The CDR3 region is CASSGNSPLHF. The CDR3 DNA is TGTGCCAGCAGTGGGAATTCACCCCTCCACTTT.

As for this clone: The germline gene is not matched at one end of the junction; a read error may be the cause. The DNA for the CDR3 is TGTGCCAGCAGCTTGAGGGGAGGGACTCAGCCAAAAAGCATTCAGTACTTC. Amino acids: CASSLRGGTQPKSIQYF. The gene calls are TRBV5-4 and TRBJ2-4; 7 bases map to TRBD2. Germline-derived CDR1 and CDR2 are SGHNT and YYREEE (reference sequence). The CDR3 contains 17 residues.

Only a few counts were recorded for this clone. The chain joins TRBV6-2 or TRBV6-3 to TRBJ2-1, with 9 bases matching TRBD2. CDR1 and CDR2 from the germline V gene are MNHEY and SVGEGT. The CDR3 has 15 residues. Trimming cost V 3 bases and J 5 bases; bases outside gene matches: 5. The CDR3 spells CASSYRGTSNNEQFF. CDR3 nucleotides: TGTGCCAGCAGTTATCGGGGGACTAGCAACAATGAGCAGTTCTTC.

The chain couples TRBV28 to TRBJ2-7; weak D call: TRBD1 (6 bases). Between the trimmed V and J ends, which lost 5 bases and 2 bases, there was a span of 13 bases. This CDR3 spans 14 amino acids. Germline V gene sequence: CDR1 MDHEN, CDR2 SYDVKM. This CDR3 is CASSPGQNPYEQYF. CDR3 DNA sequence: TGTGCCAGCAGTCCAGGACAGAACCCCTACGAGCAGTACTTC.

This clone was observed once. V is TRBV14 and J is TRBJ1-2; D may be TRBD1 (6 bases). Deletions cut 3 bases from V and 2 bases from J, with 10 bases between. The germline gives CDR1 SGHDN, CDR2 FVKESK. This CDR3 has 14 amino acids. The CDR3 DNA is TGTGCCAGCAGCCACGGCAGGGGAAACTATGGCTACACCTTC. As protein: CASSHGRGNYGYTF.

The chain has TRBV28 and TRBJ2-1; no clear D gene. Between the trimmed V and J ends, which lost 8 bases and 2 bases, there was a span of 7 bases. From germline, CDR1 is MDHEN and CDR2 SYDVKM. The CDR3 runs 12 residues. CDR3 coding DNA: TGTGCCAGCCGAAGCGCCTACAATGAGCAGTTCTTC. This sequence encodes CASRSAYNEQFF.

This clone was observed once. For the CDR3, the DNA is TGTGCCAGCTCACCACCGTCACAGGCCTATGGCTACACCTTC. It yields the protein CASSPPSQAYGYTF. The chain combines TRBV18 with TRBJ1-2, with D possibly being TRBD1 (5 bases). This CDR3 region has 14 residues. Germline values: CDR1 KGHSH, CDR2 LQKENI. Trimming took 0 bases from V and 4 from J, leaving 9 bases between them.

The chain links TRBV7-2 to TRBJ1-2, with D maybe TRBD1 (6 bases). Looked up from germline, CDR1 is SGHTA and CDR2 is FQGNSA. There are 14 residues in the CDR3. V lost 0 bases and J lost 10, with 15 bases in between. In DNA form, the CDR3 reads TGTGCCAGCAGCTTAGCGCTTTGGGACACCGACTACACCTTC. Its protein is CASSLALWDTDYTF.

This chain uses TRBV7-9 with TRBJ2-5; D unresolved. Looked up from germline, CDR1 is SEHNR and CDR2 is FQNEAQ (reference sequence). Trimming took 6 bases from V and 0 from J, leaving 5 bases between them. CDR3 length equals 12 residues. The CDR3 is CASSLYQETQYF. In DNA, the CDR3 is TGTGCCAGCAGTTTGTACCAAGAGACCCAGTACTTC. The full variable domain, in which reference TRBV7-9 and TRBJ2-5 provide the parts outside the CDR3, is DTGVSQNPRHKITKRGQNVTFRCDPISEHNRLYWYRQTLGQGPEFLTYFQNEAQLEKSRLLSDRFSAERPKGSFSTLEIQRTEQGDSAMYLCASSLYQETQYFGPGTRLLVL.

The chain links TRBV7-3 to TRBJ2-2; D unresolved. Looked up from germline, CDR1 is SGHTA and CDR2 is FQGTGA. The V end lost 5 bases, the J end lost 1 base, and 8 bases lay between the germline ends. The CDR3 consists of 14 residues. CDR3 in amino acids: CASSATGNTGELFF. CDR3 in DNA: TGTGCCAGCAGCGCCACGGGGAACACCGGGGAGCTGTTTTTT.

The genes are TRBV24-1 and TRBJ2-2; D ambiguous. Germline loops: CDR1 KGHDR, CDR2 SFDVKD. The length of the CDR3 is 17 residues. Trimming took off 2 bases at V and 0 bases at J, with 12 bases between the two ends. The CDR3 sequence is CATSDSPPQTNTGELFF. The CDR3 coding sequence is TGTGCCACCAGTGATTCCCCCCCTCAAACGAACACCGGGGAGCTGTTTTTT.

This chain links TRBV3-1 (or the pseudogene TRBV3-2) with TRBJ2-4; a weak D match, TRBD1 (5 bases). The CDR3 is 16 residues long. V dropped 2 bases and J dropped 2 bases, with 13 bases sitting between them. Germline CDR1 and CDR2: LGHDT and YNNKEL (reference sequence). CDR3 in amino acids: CASSQFEAGSKNIQYF. The CDR3 nucleotides read TGTGCCAGCAGCCAATTTGAGGCAGGGTCCAAAAACATTCAGTACTTC.

The chain carries TRBV2 and TRBJ1-6; TRBD1 matches at 7 bases. The germline CDR1 and CDR2 sequences are SNHLY and FYNNEI. The CDR3 has 14 residues. V was clipped by 6 bases and J by 7 bases; unmatched bases: 6. In DNA, the CDR3 is TGTGCCAGCAGGGGAACAGGGGAGAATTCACCCCTCCACTTT. It yields the protein CASRGTGENSPLHF.

The chain joins TRBV3-1 (or the pseudogene TRBV3-2) to TRBJ2-2; the D gene is possibly TRBD2 (5 bases). Germline CDR1 reads LGHDT; CDR2 reads YNNKEL (reference sequence). The CDR3 extends over 17 amino acids. Trimming took 1 base from V and 6 from J, leaving 18 bases between them. DNA of the CDR3: TGTGCCAGCAGCCAAGTCTCGGGGAGTCGAGGGTCCGGGGAGCTGTTTTTT. This encodes CASSQVSGSRGSGELFF.

CDR3 sequence: CASSHETGGNYEQYF. CDR3 nucleotides: TGTGCCAGCAGCCACGAAACAGGGGGCAACTACGAGCAGTACTTC. The gene calls are TRBV14 and TRBJ2-7; TRBD1 agrees at 9 bases. The J segment lost 3 bases and the V segment lost 3 bases, leaving 6 bases of the junction unmatched. Germline V gene data show CDR1 as SGHDN and CDR2 as FVKESK. The CDR3 loop spans 15 amino acids.

V and J are TRBV2 and TRBJ1-1, with 9 bases aligning to TRBD1. The CDR3 consists of 14 residues. Per germline, CDR1 SNHLY and CDR2 FYNNEI. V was pared by 6 bases and J by 5 bases, with 7 bases of the junction left unmatched. The CDR3 sequence is CASRTGGRGTEAFF. CDR3 nucleotide sequence: TGTGCCAGCAGGACAGGGGGGAGAGGGACTGAAGCTTTCTTT.

The chain recombines TRBV7-2 with TRBJ1-2; D not certain. The CDR3 is 14 amino acids. Germline CDR1 is SGHTA and CDR2 is FQGNSA. V dropped 1 base and J dropped 2 bases, with 8 bases sitting between them. For the CDR3, the DNA is TGTGCCAGCAGCTTAGAGACCGTGAACTATGGCTACACCTTC. It codes for CASSLETVNYGYTF.

This chain uses TRBV18 with TRBJ2-2; 7 nucleotides match TRBD2. The CDR3 runs to 16 residues. J gave up 7 bases and V 6 bases, and 14 bases lay outside the gene matches. Germline V CDR1 and CDR2: KGHSH, LQKENI. The CDR3 nucleotides read TGTGCCAGCTCGCCCAAGACTAGCCGGACGGACGGGGAGCTGTTTTTT. It is translated as CASSPKTSRTDGELFF.

The gene calls are TRBV11-2 and TRBJ2-7; D remains unclear. V was clipped by 3 bases and J by 4 bases, with 7 bases between them. CDR1 SGHAT and CDR2 FQNNGV come from the germline V gene. The CDR3 runs to 12 residues. The CDR3 loop is CASSLAPYEQYF. The CDR3 DNA follows: TGTGCCAGCAGCTTGGCCCCGTACGAGCAGTACTTC.

V and J are TRBV10-3 and TRBJ1-2; D may be TRBD1 (5 bases). The CDR3 contains 15 residues. The germline gives CDR1 ENHRY, CDR2 SYGVKD. Between the trimmed V and J ends, which lost 7 bases and 0 bases, there was a span of 15 bases. The CDR3 is CAIKRDLNPNYGYTF. The CDR3 bases are TGTGCCATCAAACGGGACCTTAACCCTAACTATGGCTACACCTTC.

The chain employs TRBV12-3 or TRBV12-4 and TRBJ1-1, with 8 bases identical to TRBD1. The CDR3 has 13 amino acids. V dropped 3 bases and J dropped 5; count of bases not matched to a gene: 2. The CDR3 nucleotides read TGTGCCAGCAGTTTGACAGGGGAGACTGAAGCTTTCTTT. This sequence encodes CASSLTGETEAFF.

This clone showed up just once. The chain links TRBV11-2 to TRBJ2-1; 8 nucleotides line up with TRBD2. Unmatched junction bases numbered 7, after V lost 5 bases and J lost 1 base. Germline CDR1 reads SGHAT; CDR2 reads FQNNGV. The CDR3 totals 16 residues. CDR3 DNA sequence: TGTGCCAGCAGCCCTTTAGCGGGAACATCCTACAATGAGCAGTTCTTC. It encodes CASSPLAGTSYNEQFF.

This clone occurred once. The chain carries TRBV19 and TRBJ2-2; the match to TRBD2 covers 11 bases. CDR1 and CDR2 (germline): LNHDA, SQIVND (reference sequence). This CDR3 has 17 amino acids. The ends lost 7 bases at V and 4 bases at J; junction bases unmatched: 11. CDR3 in amino acids: CASTRGSGRAFTGELFF. The CDR3 bases are TGTGCCAGTACCCGGGGTAGCGGGAGGGCATTCACCGGGGAGCTGTTTTTT. Using reference TRBV19 and TRBJ2-2 for the parts outside the CDR3, the full variable domain is DGGITQSPKYLFRKEGQNVTLSCEQNLNHDAMYWYRQDPGQGLRLIYYSQIVNDFQKGDIAEGYSVSREKKESFPLTVTSAQKNPTAFYLCASTRGSGRAFTGELFFGEGSRLTVL.

The CDR3 sequence is CASSTIQRREKLFF. CDR3 in DNA: TGTGCCAGCAGCACGATCCAGCGACGCGAAAAACTGTTTTTT. This chain connects TRBV7-9 to TRBJ1-4, with D uncertain. This CDR3 spans 14 amino acids. The V end lost 5 bases, the J end lost 8 bases, and 15 bases lay between the germline ends. Germline assignment: CDR1 SEHNR and CDR2 FQNEAQ (reference sequence).

This clone was found a few times. The rearrangement joins TRBV28 to TRBJ1-5, with 7 bases that match TRBD1. The CDR3 is 11 amino acids. CDR1 MDHEN and CDR2 SYDVKM come from the germline V gene. Unmatched junction bases numbered 3, after V lost 5 bases and J lost 11 bases. CDR3 in amino acids: CASSTGQAQHF. The CDR3 coding sequence is TGTGCCAGCAGTACCGGACAGGCCCAGCATTTT. Together with reference TRBV28 and TRBJ1-5, the CDR3 gives the full variable domain: DVKVTQSSRYLVKRTGEKVFLECVQDMDHENMFWYRQDPGLGLRLIYFSYDVKMKEKGDIPEGYSVSREKKERFSLILESASTNQTSMYLCASSTGQAQHFGDGTRLSIL.

This chain joins TRBV2 and TRBJ2-3; D not certain. Per the germline V gene, CDR1 is SNHLY and CDR2 is FYNNEI. The length of the CDR3 is 13 residues. Trimming cost V 0 bases and J 5 bases, with 6 bases left between them. CDR3 sequence: CASSEALRDTQYF. For the CDR3, the DNA is TGTGCCAGCAGTGAAGCGCTTAGAGATACGCAGTATTTT.

The chain carries TRBV29-1 and TRBJ2-7; D perhaps matches TRBD2 (5 bases). This CDR3 comprises 13 residues. Germline CDR1 and CDR2: SQVTM and ANQGSEA. Trimming removed 5 bases at V and 2 bases at J, with 13 bases between. The CDR3 here is CSVRGSGTYEQYF. CDR3 in DNA: TGCAGCGTTCGCGGGTCTGGGACCTACGAGCAGTACTTC.

This clone was seen once. This chain connects TRBV5-4 to TRBJ2-1; D perhaps matches TRBD2 (6 bases). The CDR3 length is 14 residues. Germline V gene sequence: CDR1 SGHNT, CDR2 YYREEE (reference sequence). Trimming pared 4 bases from V and 9 bases from J, leaving 17 bases between. The CDR3 DNA sequence: TGTGCCAGCAGCCCTCGGCGGGACGGGAGTGAGCAGTTCTTC. Amino acids: CASSPRRDGSEQFF.